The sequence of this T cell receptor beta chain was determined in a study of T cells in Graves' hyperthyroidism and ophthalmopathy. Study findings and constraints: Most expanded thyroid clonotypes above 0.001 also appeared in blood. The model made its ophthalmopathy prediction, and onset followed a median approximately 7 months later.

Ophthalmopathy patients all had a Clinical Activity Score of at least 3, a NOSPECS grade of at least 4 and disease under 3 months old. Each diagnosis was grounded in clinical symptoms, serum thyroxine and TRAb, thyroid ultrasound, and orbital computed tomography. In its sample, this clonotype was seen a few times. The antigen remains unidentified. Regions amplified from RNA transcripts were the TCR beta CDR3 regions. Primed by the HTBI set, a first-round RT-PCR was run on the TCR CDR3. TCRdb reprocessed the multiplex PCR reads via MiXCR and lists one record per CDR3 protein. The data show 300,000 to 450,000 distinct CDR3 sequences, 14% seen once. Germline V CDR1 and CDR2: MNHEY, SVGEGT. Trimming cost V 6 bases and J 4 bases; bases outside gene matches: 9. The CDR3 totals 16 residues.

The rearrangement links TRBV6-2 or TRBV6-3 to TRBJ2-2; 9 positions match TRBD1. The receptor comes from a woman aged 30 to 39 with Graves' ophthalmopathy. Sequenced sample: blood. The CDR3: CASSRDRGIGTGELFF. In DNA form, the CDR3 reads TGTGCCAGCAGCCGCGACAGGGGGATAGGCACCGGGGAGCTGTTTTTT.